The clone carrying this TCR beta chain occurred a few times. This table comes from immunoSEQ multiplex PCR, and its TCRdb copy is limited to in-frame clones, with some not included. The sample lists 78,000 or so clones; approximately 85% were seen once. The data belong to a study of T cells in localized non-small cell lung cancer. CDR3 length: 14 amino acids. The V gene lost 3 bases and the J gene lost 4 bases, with 12 bases spanning the gap. CDR1 is SGDLS and CDR2 is YYNGEE in the germline V gene. Material: peripheral blood, obtained before any cancer treatment. The chain joins TRBV9 to TRBJ2-3, with D unclear. This clonotype was sampled from a man between 40 and 70 years old with stage I lung adenocarcinoma. CDR3: CASSETTYADTQYF. For the CDR3, the DNA is TGTGCCAGCAGCGAAACGACCTACGCAGATACGCAGTATTTT.